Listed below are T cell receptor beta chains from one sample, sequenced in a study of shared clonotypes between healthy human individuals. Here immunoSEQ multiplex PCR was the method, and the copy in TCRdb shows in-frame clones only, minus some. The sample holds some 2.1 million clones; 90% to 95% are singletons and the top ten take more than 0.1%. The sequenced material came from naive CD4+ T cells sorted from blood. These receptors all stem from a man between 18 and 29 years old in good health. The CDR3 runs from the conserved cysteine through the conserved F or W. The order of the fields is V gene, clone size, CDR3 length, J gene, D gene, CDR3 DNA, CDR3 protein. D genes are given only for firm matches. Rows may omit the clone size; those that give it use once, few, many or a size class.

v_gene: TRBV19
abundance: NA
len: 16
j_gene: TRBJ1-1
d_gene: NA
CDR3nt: TGTGCCAGTCGTTATGCGGGGCGGGGGAACCCCTCTGAAGCTTTCTTT
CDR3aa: CASRYAGRGNPSEAFF

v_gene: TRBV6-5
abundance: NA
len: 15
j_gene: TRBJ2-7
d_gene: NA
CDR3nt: TGTGCCAGCAGTTACAGGGGAAGGGGGGTCTACGAGCAGTACTTC
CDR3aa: CASSYRGRGVYEQYF

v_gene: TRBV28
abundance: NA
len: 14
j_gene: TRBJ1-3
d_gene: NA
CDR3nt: TGTGCCAGCAGTTTAACCGGGAAGGAAAACACCATATATTTT
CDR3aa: CASSLTGKENTIYF

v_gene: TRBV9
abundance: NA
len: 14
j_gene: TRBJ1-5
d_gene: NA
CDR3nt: TGTGCCAGCAGCGTAGGAGGCTCTGGTCAGCCCCAGCATTTT
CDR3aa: CASSVGGSGQPQHF

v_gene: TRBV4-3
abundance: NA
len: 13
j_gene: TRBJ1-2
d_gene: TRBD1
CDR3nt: TGCGCCAGCAGCCCGACAGGGGACCATGGCTACACCTTC
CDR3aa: CASSPTGDHGYTF

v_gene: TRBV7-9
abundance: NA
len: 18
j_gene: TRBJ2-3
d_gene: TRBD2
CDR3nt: TGTGCCAGCAGCCATGGACTAGCGGGAGGGCCCAGCACAGATACGCAGTATTTT
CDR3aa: CASSHGLAGGPSTDTQYF

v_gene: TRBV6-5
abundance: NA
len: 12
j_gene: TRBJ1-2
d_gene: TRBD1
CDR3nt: TGTGCCAGCAGTCAAGGGGGCTTAGGCTACACCTTC
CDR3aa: CASSQGGLGYTF

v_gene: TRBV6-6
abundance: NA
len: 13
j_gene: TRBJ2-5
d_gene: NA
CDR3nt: TGTGCCAGCAGGGAGGGACTTTCCCTGACCCAGTACTTC
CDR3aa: CASREGLSLTQYF

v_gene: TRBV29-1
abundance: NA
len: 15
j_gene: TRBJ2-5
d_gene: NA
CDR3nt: TGCAGCGTTGAACTTTACCCAGGGGGGTCAGAGACCCAGTACTTC
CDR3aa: CSVELYPGGSETQYF

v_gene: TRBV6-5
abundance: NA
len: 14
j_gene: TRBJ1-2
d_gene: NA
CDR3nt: TGTGCCAGCAGTTACTCGGGCAGGGGCTATGGCTACACCTTC
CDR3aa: CASSYSGRGYGYTF

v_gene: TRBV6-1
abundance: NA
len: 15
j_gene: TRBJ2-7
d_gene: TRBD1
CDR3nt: TGTGCCAGCAGCGCAGGGGGCAAGTCGGTATACGAGCAGTACTTC
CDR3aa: CASSAGGKSVYEQYF

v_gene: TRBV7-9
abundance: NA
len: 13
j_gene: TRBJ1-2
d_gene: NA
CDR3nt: TGTGCCAGCAGCTTCGGTCGGAACTATGGCTACACCTTC
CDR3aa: CASSFGRNYGYTF

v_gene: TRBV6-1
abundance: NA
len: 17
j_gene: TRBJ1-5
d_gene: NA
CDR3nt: TGTGCCAGCAGTGAGGGCAGTCAAGCCTATAGCAATCAGCCCCAGCATTTT
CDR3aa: CASSEGSQAYSNQPQHF

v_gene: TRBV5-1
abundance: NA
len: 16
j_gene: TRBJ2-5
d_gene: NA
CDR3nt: TGCGCCAGCAGTCGATCCGGGACGCTAGCGCAAGAGACCCAGTACTTC
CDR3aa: CASSRSGTLAQETQYF

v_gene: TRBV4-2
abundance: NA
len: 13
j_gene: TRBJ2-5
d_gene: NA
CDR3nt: TGTGCCAGCAGCAAGTGGGGGGAAGAGACCCAGTACTTC
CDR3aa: CASSKWGEETQYF

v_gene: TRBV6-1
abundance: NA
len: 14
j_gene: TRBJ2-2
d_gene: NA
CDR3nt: TGTGCCAGCAGTGAAGCGGCCGACTCATGGGAGCTGTTTTTT
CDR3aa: CASSEAADSWELFF

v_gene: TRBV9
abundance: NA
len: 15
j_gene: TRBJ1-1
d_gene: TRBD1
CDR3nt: TGTGCCAGCAGCGTCGGCGACAGGGGTTTGACTGAAGCTTTCTTT
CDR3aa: CASSVGDRGLTEAFF

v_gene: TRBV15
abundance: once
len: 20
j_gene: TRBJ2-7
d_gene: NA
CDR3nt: TGTGCCACCAGCAGAGATAAGGTCTGGACACCAACAAAAAGCTCCTACGAGCAGTACTTC
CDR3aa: CATSRDKVWTPTKSSYEQYF

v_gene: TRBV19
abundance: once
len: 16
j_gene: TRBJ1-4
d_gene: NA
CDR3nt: TGTGCCAGTAGCCCGACTTGGAAAGCAACTAATGAAAAACTGTTTTTT
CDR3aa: CASSPTWKATNEKLFF

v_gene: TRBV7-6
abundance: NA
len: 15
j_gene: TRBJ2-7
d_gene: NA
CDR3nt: TGTGCCAGCAGCTTAGAATCAGGGATTTCCTACGAGCAGTACTTC
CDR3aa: CASSLESGISYEQYF

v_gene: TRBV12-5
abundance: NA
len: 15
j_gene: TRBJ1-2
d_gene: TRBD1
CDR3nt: TGTGCTAGTGCCCTGGGACAGGGAGGGAGAGATGGCTACACCTTC
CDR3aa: CASALGQGGRDGYTF

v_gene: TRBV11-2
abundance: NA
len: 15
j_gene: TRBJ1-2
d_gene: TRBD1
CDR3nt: TGTGCCAGCAGCCCATATACAGGGGGCTATGGTGGCTACACCTTC
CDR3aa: CASSPYTGGYGGYTF

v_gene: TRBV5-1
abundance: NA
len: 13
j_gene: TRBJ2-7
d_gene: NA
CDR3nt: TGCGCCAGCAGCTTGGCAGACCGTGGGGAGCAGTACTTC
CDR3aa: CASSLADRGEQYF

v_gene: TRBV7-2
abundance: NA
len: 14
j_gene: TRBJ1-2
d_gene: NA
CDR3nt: TGTGCCAGCAGCTTAGTTCCAGGGCTCTATGGCTACACCTTC
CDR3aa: CASSLVPGLYGYTF

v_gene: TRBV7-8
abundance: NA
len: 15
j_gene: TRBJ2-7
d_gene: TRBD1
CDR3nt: TGTGCCAGCAGTAGGGACAGGGGAATCCCCTACGAGCAGTACTTC
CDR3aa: CASSRDRGIPYEQYF

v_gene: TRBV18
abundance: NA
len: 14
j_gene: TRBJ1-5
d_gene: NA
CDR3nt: TGTGCCAGCTCAGGGGAGAATAGCAATCAGCCCCAGCATTTT
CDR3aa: CASSGENSNQPQHF

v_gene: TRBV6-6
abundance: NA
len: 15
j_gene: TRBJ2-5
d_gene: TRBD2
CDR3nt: TGTGCCAGCAGGGGGGTTAGCGGGTACCAAGAGACCCAGTACTTC
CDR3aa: CASRGVSGYQETQYF

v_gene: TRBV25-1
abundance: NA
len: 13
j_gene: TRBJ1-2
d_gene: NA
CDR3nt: TGTGCCAGCAGTGAGGCCGGACGCTATGGCTACACCTTC
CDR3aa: CASSEAGRYGYTF

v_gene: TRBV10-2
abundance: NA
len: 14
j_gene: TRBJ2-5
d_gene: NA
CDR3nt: TGCGCCAGCAGTGAGGCTAGCGCCTCCCAGACCCAGTACTTC
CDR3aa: CASSEASASQTQYF

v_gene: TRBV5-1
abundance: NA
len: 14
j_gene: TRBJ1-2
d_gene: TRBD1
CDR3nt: TGCGCCAGCAGCTTTTCACAGGGGGCTGGAGGCTACACCTTC
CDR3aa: CASSFSQGAGGYTF

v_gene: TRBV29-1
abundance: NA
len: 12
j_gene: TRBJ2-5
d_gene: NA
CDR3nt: TGCAGCGTTGAAGTCGCGGGCAAGACCCAGTACTTC
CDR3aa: CSVEVAGKTQYF

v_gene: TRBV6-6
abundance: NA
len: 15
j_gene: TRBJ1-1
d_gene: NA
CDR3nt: TGTGCCAGCAGTTACTCCTCTCGTTCGTACACTGAAGCTTTCTTT
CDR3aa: CASSYSSRSYTEAFF

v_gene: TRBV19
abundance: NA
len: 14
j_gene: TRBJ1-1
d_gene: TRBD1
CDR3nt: TGTGCCAGTAGTATCGGACAGGTTCAGACTGAAGCTTTCTTT
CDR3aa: CASSIGQVQTEAFF

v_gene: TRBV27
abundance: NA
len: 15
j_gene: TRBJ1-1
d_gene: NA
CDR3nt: TGTGCCAGCAGTTTAGAGGGACGGTTGAACACTGAAGCTTTCTTT
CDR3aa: CASSLEGRLNTEAFF

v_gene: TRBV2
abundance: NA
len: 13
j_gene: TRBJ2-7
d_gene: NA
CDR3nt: TGTGCCAGTACTGGGCAGGGGCACTACGAGCAGTACTTC
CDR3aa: CASTGQGHYEQYF

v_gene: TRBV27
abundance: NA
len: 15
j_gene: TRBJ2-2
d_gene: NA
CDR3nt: TGTGCCAGCACCTTACAGGGTGGGAACACCGGGGAGCTGTTTTTT
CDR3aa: CASTLQGGNTGELFF

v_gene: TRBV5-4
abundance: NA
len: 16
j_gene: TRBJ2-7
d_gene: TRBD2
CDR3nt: TGTGCCAGCAGCTTGGGAAGCGGGGGATTCTCCTACGAGCAGTACTTC
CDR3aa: CASSLGSGGFSYEQYF

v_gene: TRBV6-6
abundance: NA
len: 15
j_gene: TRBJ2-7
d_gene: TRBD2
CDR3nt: TGTGCCAGCAGGCCAGGGACAGGAGGGACTAGCGGCACTGACTTC
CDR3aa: CASRPGTGGTSGTDF

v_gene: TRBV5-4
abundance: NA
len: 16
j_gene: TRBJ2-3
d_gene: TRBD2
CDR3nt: TGTGCCAGCAGCTCCGCTAGCGGGGGGTCCACAGATACGCAGTATTTT
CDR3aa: CASSSASGGSTDTQYF

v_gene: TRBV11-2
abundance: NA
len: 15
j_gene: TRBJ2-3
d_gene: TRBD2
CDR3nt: TGTGCCAGCACGCCCAGCGGGAGGGGGCCAGATACGCAGTATTTT
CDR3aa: CASTPSGRGPDTQYF

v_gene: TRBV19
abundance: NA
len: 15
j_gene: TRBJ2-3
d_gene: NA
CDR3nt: TGTGCCAGTAGTATAGAGGGGGTCTTCACAGATACGCAGTATTTT
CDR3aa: CASSIEGVFTDTQYF

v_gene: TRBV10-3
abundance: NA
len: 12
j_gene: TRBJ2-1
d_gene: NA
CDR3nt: TGTGCCATCAGTGATGACCCCAAAGAGCAGTTCTTC
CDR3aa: CAISDDPKEQFF

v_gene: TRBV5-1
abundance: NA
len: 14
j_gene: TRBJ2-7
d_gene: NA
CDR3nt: TGCGCCAGCAGCCCCCGGACTGATTTCTACGAGCAGTACTTC
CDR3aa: CASSPRTDFYEQYF

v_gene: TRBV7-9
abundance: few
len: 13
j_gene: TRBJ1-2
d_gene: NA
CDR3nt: TGTGCCAGCAGTCCATACAGTGTCTATGGCTACACCTTC
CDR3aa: CASSPYSVYGYTF

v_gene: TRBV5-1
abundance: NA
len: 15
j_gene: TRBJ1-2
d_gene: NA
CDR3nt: TGCGCCAGCAGCCCTCCGGGATCTAGCCCCTATGGCTACACCTTC
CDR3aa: CASSPPGSSPYGYTF

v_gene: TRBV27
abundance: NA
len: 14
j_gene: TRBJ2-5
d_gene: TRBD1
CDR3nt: TGTGCCAGCAGTTTCGGACAGGGCAGAGAGACCCAGTACTTC
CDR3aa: CASSFGQGRETQYF

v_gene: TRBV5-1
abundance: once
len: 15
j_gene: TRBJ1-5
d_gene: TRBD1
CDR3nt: TGCGCCAGCAGCCTAGAGGGGGCGAGCAATCAGCCCCAGCATTTT
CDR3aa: CASSLEGASNQPQHF

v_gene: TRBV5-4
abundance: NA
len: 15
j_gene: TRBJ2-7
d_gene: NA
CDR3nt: TGTGCCAGCAGCAGTGTCGGGCCAGCTGAGGCCGAGCAGTACTTC
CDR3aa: CASSSVGPAEAEQYF

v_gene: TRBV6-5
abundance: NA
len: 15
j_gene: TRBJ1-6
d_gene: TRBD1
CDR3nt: TGTGCCAGCAGTCTCGGGACAGGTAGAAATTCACCCCTCCACTTT
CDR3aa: CASSLGTGRNSPLHF

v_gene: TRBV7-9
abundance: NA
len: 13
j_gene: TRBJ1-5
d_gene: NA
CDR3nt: TGTGCCAGCAGCTTACAGGGAGATCAGCCCCAGCATTTT
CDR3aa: CASSLQGDQPQHF

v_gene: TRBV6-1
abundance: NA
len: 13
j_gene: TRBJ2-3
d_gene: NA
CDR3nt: TGTGCCAGTCCCAGGTCTAGCACAGATACGCAGTATTTT
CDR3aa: CASPRSSTDTQYF

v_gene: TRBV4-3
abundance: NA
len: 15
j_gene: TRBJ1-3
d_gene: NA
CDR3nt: TGCGCCAGCAGCCAAGTCGGGGGGAGTGGAAACACCATATATTTT
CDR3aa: CASSQVGGSGNTIYF

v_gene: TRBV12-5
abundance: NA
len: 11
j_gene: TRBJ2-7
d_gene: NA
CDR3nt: TGTGCTAGTGGCTTAGACAGGGAGGAGAACTTC
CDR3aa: CASGLDREENF

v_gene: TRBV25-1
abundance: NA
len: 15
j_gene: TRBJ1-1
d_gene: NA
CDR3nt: TGTGCCAGCAGTGAACTAAGAGGGCCCGGTTCGAGAGCTTTCTTT
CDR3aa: CASSELRGPGSRAFF